The text below deals with one TCR beta chain. The antigen remains unidentified. This may arise from a read error, as a much more abundant clone is one base away. This record comes from a study of CD8+CD57+ T cells in acquired aplastic anemia. Whole-study findings and limits: In common between the patients and the controls were twenty-nine CD8+ CDR3 sequences.

Previously, flow cytometry had revealed CD8+CD57+ cell expansion in the patients chosen for sequencing. There are 14 residues in the CDR3. Germline values: CDR1 MGHDK, CDR2 SYGVNS. V dropped 6 bases and J dropped 8; count of bases not matched to a gene: 11. Genomic DNA, the template, was used for profiling of the TCR beta VDJ and CDR3. Via MiXCR, TCRdb re-called the reads, giving one row per CDR3 protein. The data show 400,000 to 600,000 distinct CDR3 sequences, over 25% seen once. This TCR was sampled from a human donor with aplastic anemia. J is TRBJ2-5 and V is TRBV25-1, with 8 bases matching TRBD2. Sample: sorted CD4+, CD8+, or CD8+CD57+ T cells (not recorded which) from PBMCs. The CDR3: CASSVATGGGTQYF. The DNA of the CDR3 is TGTGCCAGCAGCGTAGCTACCGGGGGGGGAACCCAGTACTTC.